The clone carrying this TCR beta chain was recorded once. This sample stems from a study of blood T cell repertoires in COVID-19. Study details: Italy, Spain and the United States were the sources of the convalescent and acute COVID-19 samples. The cDNA or gDNA used as material had been derived from T cells, B-cell-depleted T cells, or PBMCs.

As handled by the study authors: Estimation of nucleated cell counts was performed using reference gene primer amplification. Repertoires were generated with immunoSEQ multiplex PCR, while TCRdb's copy carries only in-frame clones and drops some. That table is the source of V, J and clone size, and D and trimming were worked out from the DNA. The profile shows about 140,000 clones, roughly 79% of them singletons. CDR1 and CDR2 from the germline V gene are LNHDA and SQIVND (reference sequence). This CDR3 region has 13 residues. The V end lost 5 bases, the J end lost 4 bases, and 8 bases lay between the germline ends.

This sequence originates from a woman aged 55 to 70 with acute or convalescent COVID-19. The sequenced material came from peripheral blood. The chain is built from TRBV19 and TRBJ2-2; D call uncertain. CDR3 sequence (DNA): TGTGCCAGTAGTCTGGTGCGCACCGGGGAGCTGTTTTTT. It codes for CASSLVRTGELFF.